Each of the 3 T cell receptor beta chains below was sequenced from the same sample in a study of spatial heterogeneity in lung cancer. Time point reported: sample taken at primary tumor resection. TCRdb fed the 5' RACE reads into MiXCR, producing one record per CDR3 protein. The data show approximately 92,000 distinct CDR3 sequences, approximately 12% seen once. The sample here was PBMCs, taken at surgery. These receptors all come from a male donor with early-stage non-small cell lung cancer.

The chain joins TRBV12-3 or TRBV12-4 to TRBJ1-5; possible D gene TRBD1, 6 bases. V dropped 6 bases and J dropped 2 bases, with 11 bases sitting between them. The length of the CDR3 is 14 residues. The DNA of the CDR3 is TGTGCCAGCAGCCAACGACAGGGCAATCAGCCCCAGCATTTT. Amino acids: CASSQRQGNQPQHF.

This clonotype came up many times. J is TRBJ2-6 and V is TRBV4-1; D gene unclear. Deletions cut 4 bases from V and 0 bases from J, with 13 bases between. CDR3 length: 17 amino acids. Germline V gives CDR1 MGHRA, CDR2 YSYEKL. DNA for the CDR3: TGCGCCAGCAGCCCGTCGGAAGGTCGCTCTGGGGCCAACGTCCTGACTTTC. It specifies CASSPSEGRSGANVLTF.

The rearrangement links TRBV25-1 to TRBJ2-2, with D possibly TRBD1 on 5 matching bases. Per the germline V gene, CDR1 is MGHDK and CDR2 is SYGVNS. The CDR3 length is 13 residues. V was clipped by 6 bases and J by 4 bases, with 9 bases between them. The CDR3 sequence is CASSKDITGELFF. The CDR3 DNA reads TGTGCCAGCAGCAAGGACATCACCGGGGAGCTGTTTTTT. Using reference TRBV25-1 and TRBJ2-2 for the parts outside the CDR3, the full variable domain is EADIYQTPRYLVIGTGKKITLECSQTMGHDKMYWYQQDPGMELHLIHYSYGVNSTEKGDLSSESTVSRIRTEHFPLTLESARPSHTSQYLCASSKDITGELFFGEGSRLTVL.